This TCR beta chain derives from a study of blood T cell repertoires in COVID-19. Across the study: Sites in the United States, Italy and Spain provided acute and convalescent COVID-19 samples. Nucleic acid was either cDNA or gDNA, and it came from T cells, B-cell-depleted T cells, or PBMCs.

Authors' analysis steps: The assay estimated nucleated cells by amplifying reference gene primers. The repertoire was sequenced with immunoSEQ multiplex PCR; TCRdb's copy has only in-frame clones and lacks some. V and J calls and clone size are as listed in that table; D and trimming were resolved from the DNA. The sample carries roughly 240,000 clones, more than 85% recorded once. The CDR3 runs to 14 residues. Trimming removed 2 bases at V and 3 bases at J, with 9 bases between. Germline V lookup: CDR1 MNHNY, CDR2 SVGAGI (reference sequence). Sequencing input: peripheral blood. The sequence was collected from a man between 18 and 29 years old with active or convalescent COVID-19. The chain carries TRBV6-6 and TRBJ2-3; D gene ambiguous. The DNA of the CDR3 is TGTGCCAGCAGTTACCTCTCAGAAACAGATACGCAGTATTTT. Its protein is CASSYLSETDTQYF.